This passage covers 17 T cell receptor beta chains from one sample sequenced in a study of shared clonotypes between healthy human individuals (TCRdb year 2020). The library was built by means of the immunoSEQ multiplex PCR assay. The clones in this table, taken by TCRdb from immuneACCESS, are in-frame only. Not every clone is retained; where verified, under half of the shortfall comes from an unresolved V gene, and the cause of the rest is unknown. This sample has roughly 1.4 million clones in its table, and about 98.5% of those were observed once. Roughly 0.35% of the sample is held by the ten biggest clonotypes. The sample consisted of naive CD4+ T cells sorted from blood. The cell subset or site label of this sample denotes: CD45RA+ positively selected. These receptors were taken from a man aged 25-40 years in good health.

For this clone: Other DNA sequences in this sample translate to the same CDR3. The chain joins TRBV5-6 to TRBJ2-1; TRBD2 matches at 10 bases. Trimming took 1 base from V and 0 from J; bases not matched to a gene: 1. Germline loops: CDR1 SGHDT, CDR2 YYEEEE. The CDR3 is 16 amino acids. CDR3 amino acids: CASSLPSGSSYNEQFF. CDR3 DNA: TGTGCCAGCAGCTTGCCTAGCGGGAGCTCCTACAATGAGCAGTTCTTC.

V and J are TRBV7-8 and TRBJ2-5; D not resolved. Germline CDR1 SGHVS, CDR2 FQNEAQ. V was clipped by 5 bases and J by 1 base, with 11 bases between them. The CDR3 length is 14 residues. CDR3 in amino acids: CASSRKEVQETQYF. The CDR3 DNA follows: TGTGCCAGCAGCCGGAAAGAGGTCCAAGAGACCCAGTACTTC.

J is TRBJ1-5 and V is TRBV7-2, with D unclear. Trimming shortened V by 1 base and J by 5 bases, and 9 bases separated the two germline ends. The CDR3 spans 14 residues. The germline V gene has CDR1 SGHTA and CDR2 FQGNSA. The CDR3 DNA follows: TGTGCCAGCAGCTTAGTCGGGTGGGATCAGCCCCAGCATTTT. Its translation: CASSLVGWDQPQHF.

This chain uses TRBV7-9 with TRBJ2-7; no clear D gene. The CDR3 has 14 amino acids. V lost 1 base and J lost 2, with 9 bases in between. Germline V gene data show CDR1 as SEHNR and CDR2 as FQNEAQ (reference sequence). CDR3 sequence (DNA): TGTGCCAGCAGCTTAGTCAGTCGCCCCTACGAGCAGTACTTC. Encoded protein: CASSLVSRPYEQYF. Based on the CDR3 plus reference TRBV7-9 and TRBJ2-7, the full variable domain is DTGVSQNPRHKITKRGQNVTFRCDPISEHNRLYWYRQTLGQGPEFLTYFQNEAQLEKSRLLSDRFSAERPKGSFSTLEIQRTEQGDSAMYLCASSLVSRPYEQYFGPGTRLTVT.

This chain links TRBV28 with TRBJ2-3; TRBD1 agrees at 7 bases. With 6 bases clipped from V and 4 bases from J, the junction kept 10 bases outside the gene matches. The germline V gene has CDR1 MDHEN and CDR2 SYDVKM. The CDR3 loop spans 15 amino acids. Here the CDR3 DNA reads TGTGCCAGCAGCTCCTCTAGGGGGCCCCCAGATACGCAGTATTTT. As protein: CASSSSRGPPDTQYF. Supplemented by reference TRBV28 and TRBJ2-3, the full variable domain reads DVKVTQSSRYLVKRTGEKVFLECVQDMDHENMFWYRQDPGLGLRLIYFSYDVKMKEKGDIPEGYSVSREKKERFSLILESASTNQTSMYLCASSSSRGPPDTQYFGPGTRLTVL.

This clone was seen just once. The CDR3 bases are TGTGCCAGTAGCGGAACAACAGGGTCTCACGGCTACACCTTC. Translating gives CASSGTTGSHGYTF. V is TRBV19 and J is TRBJ1-2, with TRBD1 as a possible D gene (6 bases). Germline CDR1 reads LNHDA; CDR2 reads SQIVND (reference sequence). The CDR3 contains 14 residues. With 6 bases removed from V and 8 bases from J, the gap between germline ends came to 19 bases.

DNA of the CDR3: TGTGCCAGTAGTATTGGCTATCCCTCCTACAATGAGCAGTTCTTC. Translation gives CASSIGYPSYNEQFF. This chain uses TRBV19 with TRBJ2-1, with unresolved D. Trimming cost V 3 bases and J 0 bases, with 9 bases left between them. Germline CDR1 is LNHDA and CDR2 is SQIVND (reference sequence). The CDR3 is 15 amino acids.

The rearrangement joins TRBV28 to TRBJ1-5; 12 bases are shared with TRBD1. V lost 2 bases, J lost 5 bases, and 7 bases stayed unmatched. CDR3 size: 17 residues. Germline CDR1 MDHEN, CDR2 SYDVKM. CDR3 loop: CASSLGGDRGLHQPQHF. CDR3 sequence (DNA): TGTGCCAGCAGTTTAGGGGGGGACAGGGGGCTGCATCAGCCCCAGCATTTT.

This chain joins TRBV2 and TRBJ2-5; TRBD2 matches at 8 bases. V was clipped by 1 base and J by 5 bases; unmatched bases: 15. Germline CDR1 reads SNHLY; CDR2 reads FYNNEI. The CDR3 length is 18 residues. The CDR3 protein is CASSEGPRRAAGVETQYF. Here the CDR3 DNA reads TGTGCCAGCAGTGAAGGTCCTCGCAGGGCAGCGGGAGTGGAGACCCAGTACTTC.

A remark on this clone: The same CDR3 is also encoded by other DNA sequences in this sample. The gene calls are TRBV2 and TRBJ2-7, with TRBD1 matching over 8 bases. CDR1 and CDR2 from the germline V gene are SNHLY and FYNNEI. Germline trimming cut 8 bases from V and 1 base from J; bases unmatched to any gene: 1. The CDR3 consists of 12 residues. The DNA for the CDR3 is TGTGCCAGCGGGACAGGTTCCTACGAGCAGTACTTC. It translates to CASGTGSYEQYF.

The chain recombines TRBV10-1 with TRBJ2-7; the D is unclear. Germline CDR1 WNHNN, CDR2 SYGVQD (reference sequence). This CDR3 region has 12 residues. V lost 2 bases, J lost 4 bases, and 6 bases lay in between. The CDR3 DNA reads TGCGCCAGCAGTGAGGACATATACGAGCAGTACTTC. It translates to CASSEDIYEQYF.

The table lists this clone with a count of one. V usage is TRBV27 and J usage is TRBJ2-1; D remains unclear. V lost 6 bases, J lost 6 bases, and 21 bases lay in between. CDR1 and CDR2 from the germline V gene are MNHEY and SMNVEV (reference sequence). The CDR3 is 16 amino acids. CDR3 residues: CASRIWGKQSSNEQFF. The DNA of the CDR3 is TGTGCCAGCAGGATATGGGGAAAACAATCGTCCAATGAGCAGTTCTTC.

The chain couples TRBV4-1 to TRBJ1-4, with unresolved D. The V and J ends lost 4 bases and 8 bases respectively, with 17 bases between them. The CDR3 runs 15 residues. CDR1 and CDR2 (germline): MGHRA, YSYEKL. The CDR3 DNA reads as TGCGCCAGCAGCCCCGGACCAGCCCTTGGGGAAAAACTGTTTTTT. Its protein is CASSPGPALGEKLFF.

CDR3 region: CATFTARVRANYGYTF. Here the CDR3 DNA reads TGTGCCACCTTTACCGCCCGGGTCAGAGCTAACTATGGCTACACCTTC. The chain is built from TRBV27 and TRBJ1-2; no clear D. The germline gives CDR1 MNHEY, CDR2 SMNVEV (reference sequence). The CDR3 consists of 16 residues. V lost 10 bases and J lost 0, with 21 bases in between.

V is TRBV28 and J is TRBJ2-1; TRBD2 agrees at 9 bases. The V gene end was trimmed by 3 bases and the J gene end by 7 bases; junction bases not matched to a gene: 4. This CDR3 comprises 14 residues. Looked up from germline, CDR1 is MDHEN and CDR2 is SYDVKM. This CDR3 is CASSFSSGVNEQFF. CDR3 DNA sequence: TGTGCCAGCAGTTTTTCTAGCGGGGTAAATGAGCAGTTCTTC.

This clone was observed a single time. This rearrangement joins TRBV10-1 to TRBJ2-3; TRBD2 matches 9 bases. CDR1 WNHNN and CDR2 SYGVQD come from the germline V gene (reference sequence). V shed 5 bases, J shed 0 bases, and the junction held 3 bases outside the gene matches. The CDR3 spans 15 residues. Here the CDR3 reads CASSQGLASTDTQYF. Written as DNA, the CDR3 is TGCGCCAGCAGTCAGGGACTAGCCAGCACAGATACGCAGTATTTT.

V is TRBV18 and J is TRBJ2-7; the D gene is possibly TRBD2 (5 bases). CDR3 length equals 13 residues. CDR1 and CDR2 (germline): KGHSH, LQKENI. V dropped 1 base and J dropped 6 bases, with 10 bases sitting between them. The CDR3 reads CASSPLPGSEQYF. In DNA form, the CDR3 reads TGTGCCAGCTCACCACTCCCGGGAAGCGAGCAGTACTTC.